This TCR beta chain was profiled in a study of cytomegalovirus exposure and HLA in healthy donors. Study-wide background: Researchers previously reported finding roughly 120 million unique TCR beta sequences from approximately 190 million T cells. Findings and caveats of the study: Prior analysis indicated that the majority of TCR beta V segments exhibited productivity approximately 87% or approximately 30% of the time.

In its sample, this clone was seen a few times. Antigen specificity is unknown. The PCR employed 60 Vbeta primers together with 13 Jbeta primers. Assay used: immunoSEQ multiplex PCR; TCRdb lists only in-frame clones, some missing. The profile covers some 150,000 clones, with roughly four fifths appearing a single time and around 7% taken by the ten largest. This CDR3 has 13 residues. Germline V CDR1 and CDR2: SGHTS, YDEGEE. The ends lost 4 bases at V and 5 bases at J; junction bases unmatched: 0. This chain connects TRBV5-8 to TRBJ1-6, with 7 bases that match TRBD1. Sequenced material: PBMCs. The clonotype was recovered from a man younger than 40 in good health and CMV-seronegative. The CDR3 DNA is TGTGCCAGCAGCGACAGGGATAATTCACCCCTCCACTTT. Its protein is CASSDRDNSPLHF.